The entry that follows covers one T cell receptor beta chain sequence. Antigen: not known. The germline V gene encodes CDR1 MGHRA and CDR2 YSYEKL. Between the trimmed V and J ends, which lost 4 bases and 0 bases, there was a span of 15 bases. The CDR3 extends over 16 amino acids. The data belong to a study of cytomegalovirus exposure and HLA in healthy donors. PCR involved 60 Vbeta and 13 Jbeta primers. Original data processing: Approximately 9.9 million shared chains were among the 65 million to 85 million unique TCR beta chains that a later analysis counted. The data were produced by immunoSEQ multiplex PCR, yet TCRdb's version contains in-frame clones alone and is incomplete. Clone size and the V and J calls come from that table; the DNA yielded D and trimming. Of more than 85,000 clones listed, 75% were seen once; the top ten hold roughly 15%. Findings of the study overall: The study carried out a later analysis of TCR beta sequences. It associated 15,000 to 20,000 of them with specific HLA alleles at a false discovery rate of 0.05. The classifier, whose performance was assessed in both the original and validation cohorts, reportedly diagnosed cytomegalovirus status with high specificity and sensitivity. Later analysis showed TCR association rates varying by HLA locus, highest for DRB1 and lowest for HLA-C.

The sequenced material came from PBMCs. V and J are TRBV4-1 and TRBJ1-1; D gene unclear. The TCR originated in a male donor in good health and CMV-seropositive. Here the CDR3 DNA reads TGCGCCAGCAGCCGCTGGGGAAGCGGATTGAACACTGAAGCTTTCTTT. Its translation is CASSRWGSGLNTEAFF.